The clone carrying this T cell receptor beta chain was counted only a few times. The V and J ends lost 2 bases and 5 bases respectively, with 10 bases between them. This CDR3 region has 13 residues. Germline CDR1 is MGHDK and CDR2 is SYGVNS. This entry is derived from a study of technical replicates of blood from several donors. The method was immunoSEQ multiplex PCR; TCRdb's version includes in-frame clones alone and lacks a portion of them. The sample holds 80,000 or so clones, approximately 94% seen once. Sample: T cells isolated from PBMCs. The origin of this receptor is a human donor in good health. V gene TRBV25-1 combines with J gene TRBJ2-7; the D gene is possibly TRBD1 (6 bases). The CDR3 region has the DNA TGTGCCAGCAGTGAACAGGGGCGGGACGAGCAGTACTTC. Amino acid sequence: CASSEQGRDEQYF.